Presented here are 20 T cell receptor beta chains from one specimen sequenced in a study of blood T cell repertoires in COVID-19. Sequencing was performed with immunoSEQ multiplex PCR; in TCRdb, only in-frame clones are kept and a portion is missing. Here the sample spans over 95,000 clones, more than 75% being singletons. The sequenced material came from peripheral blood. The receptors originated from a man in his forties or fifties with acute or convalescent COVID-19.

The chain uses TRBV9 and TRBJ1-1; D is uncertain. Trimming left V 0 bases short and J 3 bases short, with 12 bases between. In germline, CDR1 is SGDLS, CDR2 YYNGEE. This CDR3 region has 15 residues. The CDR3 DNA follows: TGTGCCAGCAGCGTAGCCCCCAGGTTGGACACTGAAGCTTTCTTT. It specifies CASSVAPRLDTEAFF. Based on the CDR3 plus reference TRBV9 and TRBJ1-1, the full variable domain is DSGVTQTPKHLITATGQRVTLRCSPRSGDLSVYWYQQSLDQGLQFLIQYYNGEERAKGNILERFSAQQFPDLHSELNLSSLELGDSALYFCASSVAPRLDTEAFFGQGTRLTVV.

The CDR3 coding sequence is TGTGCCAGCAGTTACAGTACTAGCGGGGCTGACTACGAGCAGTACTTC. Translated, it gives CASSYSTSGADYEQYF. The gene calls are TRBV6-5 and TRBJ2-7; 10 bases are shared with TRBD2. CDR3 size: 16 residues. The V gene end was trimmed by 2 bases and the J gene end by 3 bases; junction bases not matched to a gene: 7. Germline CDR1 and CDR2: MNHEY and SVGAGI.

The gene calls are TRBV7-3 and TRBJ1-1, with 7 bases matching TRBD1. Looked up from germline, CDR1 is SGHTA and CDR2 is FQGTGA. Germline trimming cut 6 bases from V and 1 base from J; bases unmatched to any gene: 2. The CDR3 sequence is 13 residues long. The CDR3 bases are TGTGCCAGCAGGGGACAGCCGAACACTGAAGCTTTCTTT. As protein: CASRGQPNTEAFF.

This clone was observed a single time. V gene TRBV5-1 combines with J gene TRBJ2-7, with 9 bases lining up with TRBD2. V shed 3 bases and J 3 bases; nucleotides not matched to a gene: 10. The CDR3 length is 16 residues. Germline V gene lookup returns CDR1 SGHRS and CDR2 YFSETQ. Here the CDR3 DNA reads TGCGCCAGCAGCTCCAAATTAGCGGGGGAGATCTACGAGCAGTACTTC. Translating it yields CASSSKLAGEIYEQYF. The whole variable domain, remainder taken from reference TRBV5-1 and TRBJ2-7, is KAGVTQTPRYLIKTRGQQVTLSCSPISGHRSVSWYQQTPGQGLQFLFEYFSETQRNKGNFPGRFSGRQFSNSRSEMNVSTLELGDSALYLCASSSKLAGEIYEQYFGPGTRLTVT.

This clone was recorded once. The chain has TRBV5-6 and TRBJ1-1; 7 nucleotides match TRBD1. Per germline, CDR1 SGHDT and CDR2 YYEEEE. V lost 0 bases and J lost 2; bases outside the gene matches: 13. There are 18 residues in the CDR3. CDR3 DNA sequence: TGTGCCAGCAGCTTGGAAGGTGTGACAGGGTGGTTAAACACTGAAGCTTTCTTT. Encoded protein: CASSLEGVTGWLNTEAFF.

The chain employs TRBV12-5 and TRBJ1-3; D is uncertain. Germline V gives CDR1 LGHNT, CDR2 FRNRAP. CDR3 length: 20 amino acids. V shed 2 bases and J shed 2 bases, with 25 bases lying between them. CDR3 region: CASGLIHTNVGGGPGNTIYF. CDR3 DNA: TGTGCTAGTGGTTTGATCCATACAAATGTAGGAGGAGGGCCTGGAAACACCATATATTTT.

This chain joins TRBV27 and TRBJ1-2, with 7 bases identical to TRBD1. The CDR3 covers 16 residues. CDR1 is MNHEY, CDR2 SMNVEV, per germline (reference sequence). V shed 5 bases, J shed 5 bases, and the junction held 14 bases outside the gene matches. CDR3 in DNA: TGTGCCAGCAGTCCCGGAATGGGACAGCGGGTGTATGGCTACACCTTC. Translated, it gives CASSPGMGQRVYGYTF.

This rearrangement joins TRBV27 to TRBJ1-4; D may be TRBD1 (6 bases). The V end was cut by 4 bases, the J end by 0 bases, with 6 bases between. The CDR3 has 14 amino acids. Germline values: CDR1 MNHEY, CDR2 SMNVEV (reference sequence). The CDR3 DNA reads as TGTGCCAGCAGTTGGACAGCAACTAATGAAAAACTGTTTTTT. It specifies CASSWTATNEKLFF.

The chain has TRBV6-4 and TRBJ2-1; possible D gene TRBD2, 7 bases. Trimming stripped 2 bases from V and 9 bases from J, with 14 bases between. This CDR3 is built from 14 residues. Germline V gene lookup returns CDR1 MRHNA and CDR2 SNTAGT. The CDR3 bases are TGTGCCAGCAGTGACGGGGGGGCCTCCGGTGAGCAGTTCTTC. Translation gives CASSDGGASGEQFF.

The CDR3 region is CATSDSGRETQYF. The CDR3 DNA reads TGTGCCACCAGTGACTCAGGAAGAGAGACCCAGTACTTC. This chain links TRBV24-1 with TRBJ2-5; D is unresolved. The V and J ends lost 4 bases and 4 bases respectively, with 9 bases between them. This CDR3 region has 13 residues. CDR1 is KGHDR, CDR2 SFDVKD, per germline.

DNA of the CDR3: TGTGCCAGCAGTTTATCCGAACGACTGCCAGAGTACTTC. Translation gives CASSLSERLPEYF. This chain links TRBV27 with TRBJ2-5, with D uncertain. The CDR3 contains 13 residues. With 0 bases removed from V and 12 bases from J, the gap between germline ends came to 14 bases. Germline V gene sequence: CDR1 MNHEY, CDR2 SMNVEV (reference sequence).

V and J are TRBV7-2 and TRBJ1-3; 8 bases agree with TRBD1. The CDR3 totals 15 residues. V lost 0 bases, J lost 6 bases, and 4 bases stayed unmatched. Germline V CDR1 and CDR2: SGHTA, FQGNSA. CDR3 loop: CASSLASGGPNTIYF. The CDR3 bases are TGTGCCAGCAGCTTAGCCTCAGGGGGCCCAAACACCATATATTTT.

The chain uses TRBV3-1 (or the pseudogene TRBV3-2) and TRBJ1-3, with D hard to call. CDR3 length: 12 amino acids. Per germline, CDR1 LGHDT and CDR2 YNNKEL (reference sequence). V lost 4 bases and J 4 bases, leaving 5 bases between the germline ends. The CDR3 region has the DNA TGTGCCAGCAGCCTACAGGGAAACACCATATATTTT. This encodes CASSLQGNTIYF.

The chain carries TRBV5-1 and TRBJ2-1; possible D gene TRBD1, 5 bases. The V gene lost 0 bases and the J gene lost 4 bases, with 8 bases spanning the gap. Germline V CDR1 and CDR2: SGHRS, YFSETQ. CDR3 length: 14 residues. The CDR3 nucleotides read TGCGCCAGCAGCTTGGCCGACAGATACAATGAGCAGTTCTTC. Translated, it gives CASSLADRYNEQFF.

The CDR3 DNA is TGCGCCAGCAGCCAAGGACAGGGACTCACAGATACGCAGTATTTT. Residues: CASSQGQGLTDTQYF. This sequence joins TRBV4-1 and TRBJ2-3; possible D gene TRBD1, 7 bases. V shed 1 base and J shed 2 bases, with 10 bases lying between them. The CDR3 spans 15 residues. The germline V gene encodes CDR1 MGHRA and CDR2 YSYEKL.

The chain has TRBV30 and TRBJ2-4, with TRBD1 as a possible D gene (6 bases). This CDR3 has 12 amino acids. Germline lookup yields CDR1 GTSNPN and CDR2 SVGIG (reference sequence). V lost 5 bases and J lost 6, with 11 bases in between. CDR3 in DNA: TGTGCCTGGGAATCCAGGGGAAACATTCAGTACTTC. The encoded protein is CAWESRGNIQYF.

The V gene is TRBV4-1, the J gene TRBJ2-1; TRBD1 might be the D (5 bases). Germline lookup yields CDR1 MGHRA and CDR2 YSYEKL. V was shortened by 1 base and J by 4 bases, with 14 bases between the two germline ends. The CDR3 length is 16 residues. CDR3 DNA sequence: TGCGCCAGCAGCCAAGTGGGCAGGGCTGTTTACAATGAGCAGTTCTTC. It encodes CASSQVGRAVYNEQFF.

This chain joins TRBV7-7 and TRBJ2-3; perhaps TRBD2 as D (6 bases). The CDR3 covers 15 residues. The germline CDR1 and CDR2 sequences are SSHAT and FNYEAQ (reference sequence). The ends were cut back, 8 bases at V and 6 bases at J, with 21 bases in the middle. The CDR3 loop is CASAQGLSRGDTQYF. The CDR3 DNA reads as TGTGCCAGCGCCCAGGGACTCTCCCGTGGGGATACGCAGTATTTT.

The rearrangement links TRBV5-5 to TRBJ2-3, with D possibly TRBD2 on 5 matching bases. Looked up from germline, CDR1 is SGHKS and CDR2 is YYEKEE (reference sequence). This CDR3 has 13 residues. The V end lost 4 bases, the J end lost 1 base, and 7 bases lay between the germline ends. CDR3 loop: CASSLGGTDTQYF. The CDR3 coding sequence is TGTGCCAGCAGCCTCGGGGGCACAGATACGCAGTATTTT.

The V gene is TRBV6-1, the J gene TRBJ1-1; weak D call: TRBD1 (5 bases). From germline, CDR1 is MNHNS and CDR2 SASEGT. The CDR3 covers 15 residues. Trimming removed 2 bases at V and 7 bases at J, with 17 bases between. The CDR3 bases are TGTGCCAGCAGTGAATCCCCCGACAGTTCGGGTGAAGCTTTCTTT. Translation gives CASSESPDSSGEAFF.